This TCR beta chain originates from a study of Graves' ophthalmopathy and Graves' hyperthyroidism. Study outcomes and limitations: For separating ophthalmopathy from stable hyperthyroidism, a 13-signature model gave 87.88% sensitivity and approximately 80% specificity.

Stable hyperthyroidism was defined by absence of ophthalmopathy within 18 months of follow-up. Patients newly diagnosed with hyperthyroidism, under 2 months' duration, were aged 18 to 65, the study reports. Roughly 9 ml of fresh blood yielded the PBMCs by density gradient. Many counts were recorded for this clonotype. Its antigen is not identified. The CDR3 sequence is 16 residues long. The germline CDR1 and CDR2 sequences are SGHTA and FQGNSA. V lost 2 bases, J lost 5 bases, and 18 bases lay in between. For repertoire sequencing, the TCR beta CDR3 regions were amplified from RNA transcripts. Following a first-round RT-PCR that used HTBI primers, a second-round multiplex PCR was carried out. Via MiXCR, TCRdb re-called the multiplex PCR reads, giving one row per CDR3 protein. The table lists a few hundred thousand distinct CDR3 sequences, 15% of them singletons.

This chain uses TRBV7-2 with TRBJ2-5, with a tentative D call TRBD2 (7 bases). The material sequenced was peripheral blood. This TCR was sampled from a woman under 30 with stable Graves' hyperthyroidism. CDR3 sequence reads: CASSLMDGGREETQYF. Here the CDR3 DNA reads TGTGCCAGCAGCTTAATGGACGGGGGGCGGGAGGAGACCCAGTACTTC. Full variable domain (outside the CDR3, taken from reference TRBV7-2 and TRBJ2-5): GAGVSQSPSNKVTEKGKDVELRCDPISGHTALYWYRQSLGQGLEFLIYFQGNSAPDKSGLPSDRFSAERTGGSVSTLTIQRTQQEDSAVYLCASSLMDGGREETQYFGPGTRLLVL.